Listed below are T cell receptor beta chains from one sample, sequenced in a study of CD8 T cells in Susac syndrome. A single record per CDR3 protein comes from TCRdb applying MiXCR to the immunoSEQ multiplex PCR reads. The sample records about 240,000 distinct CDR3 sequences, almost 97% being singletons. Sequencing was carried out using CD4+ T cells from PBMCs. The source is a human donor with Susac syndrome. Each CDR3 is given with its conserved first and last residue. The order of the fields is J gene, D gene, V gene, clone size, CDR3 DNA, CDR3 protein. The D gene is left open where the match is weak. Some rows have no size entry. The others give once, few or many, or a class for an expanded clone.

j_call: TRBJ2-1
d_call: TRBD2
v_call: TRBV7-2
clone_size: once
cdr3_nt: TGTGCCAGCAGCCGACGGACTAGCGGAGTAGGGGAGCAGTTCTTC
cdr3_aa: CASSRRTSGVGEQFF

j_call: TRBJ2-1
d_call: NA
v_call: TRBV4-1
clone_size: NA
cdr3_nt: TGCGCCAGCAGCCAAGTGGATATGGGATTTAGCTCCTACAATGAGCAGTTCTTC
cdr3_aa: CASSQVDMGFSSYNEQFF

j_call: TRBJ2-1
d_call: NA
v_call: TRBV9
clone_size: NA
cdr3_nt: TGTGCCAGCAGCGTAGATGTGGCAGGGCTATGGAATGAGCAGTTCTTC
cdr3_aa: CASSVDVAGLWNEQFF

j_call: TRBJ1-1
d_call: NA
v_call: TRBV20-1
clone_size: NA
cdr3_nt: TGCAGTGCGCGGACAGACACTGAAGCTTTCTTT
cdr3_aa: CSARTDTEAFF

j_call: TRBJ2-1
d_call: NA
v_call: TRBV5-1
clone_size: NA
cdr3_nt: TGCGCCAGCAGCTTGGATGCAGTAGGAGAGCAGTTCTTC
cdr3_aa: CASSLDAVGEQFF

j_call: TRBJ2-6
d_call: NA
v_call: TRBV20-1
clone_size: NA
cdr3_nt: TGCAGTGCTAGTACAAATATAGGGGCCAACGTCCTGACTTTC
cdr3_aa: CSASTNIGANVLTF

j_call: TRBJ1-3
d_call: NA
v_call: TRBV7-6
clone_size: NA
cdr3_nt: TGTGCCAGCAGCCCACGTACGGGAAACACCATATATTTT
cdr3_aa: CASSPRTGNTIYF

j_call: TRBJ2-7
d_call: TRBD1
v_call: TRBV14
clone_size: NA
cdr3_nt: TGTGCCAGCAGCCAACACAGGGGGATCGGCGAGCAGTACTTC
cdr3_aa: CASSQHRGIGEQYF

j_call: TRBJ2-7
d_call: TRBD2
v_call: TRBV20-1
clone_size: NA
cdr3_nt: TGCAGTGCTATCATCGGGGTAGCGGGAGGGATAAAATACGAGCAGTACTTC
cdr3_aa: CSAIIGVAGGIKYEQYF

j_call: TRBJ2-7
d_call: NA
v_call: TRBV20-1
clone_size: NA
cdr3_nt: TGCAGTGCTAGGGGCACCCGAGGGGTAGAGAACGAGCAGTACTTC
cdr3_aa: CSARGTRGVENEQYF

j_call: TRBJ2-7
d_call: NA
v_call: TRBV10-3
clone_size: NA
cdr3_nt: TGTGCCATCAGCCCCCGACAGATCACCACCTACGAGCAGTACTTC
cdr3_aa: CAISPRQITTYEQYF

j_call: TRBJ2-1
d_call: NA
v_call: TRBV6-5
clone_size: NA
cdr3_nt: TGTGCCAGCAGTTACTCTTCATACAGCAATGAGCAGTTCTTC
cdr3_aa: CASSYSSYSNEQFF

j_call: TRBJ2-7
d_call: TRBD1
v_call: TRBV11-3
clone_size: NA
cdr3_nt: TGTGCCAGCAGGGACCACAGGGGAATCGGCGAGCAGTACTTC
cdr3_aa: CASRDHRGIGEQYF

j_call: TRBJ2-1
d_call: NA
v_call: TRBV20-1
clone_size: NA
cdr3_nt: TGCAGTGCTCCGGTGGGGCCTTTGTCCTTCTTC
cdr3_aa: CSAPVGPLSFF

j_call: TRBJ1-2
d_call: TRBD1
v_call: TRBV2
clone_size: NA
cdr3_nt: TGTGCCAGCAACTACGACAGGGTGGATGGCTACACCTTC
cdr3_aa: CASNYDRVDGYTF

j_call: TRBJ2-3
d_call: NA
v_call: TRBV29-1
clone_size: NA
cdr3_nt: TGCAGCGTCCCGAGGGGTTGGGGCACAGATACGCAGTATTTT
cdr3_aa: CSVPRGWGTDTQYF

j_call: TRBJ2-7
d_call: TRBD2
v_call: TRBV27
clone_size: NA
cdr3_nt: TGTGCCAGCAGTTCCCGGACTAGCTACGAGCAGTACTTC
cdr3_aa: CASSSRTSYEQYF

j_call: TRBJ1-1
d_call: NA
v_call: TRBV18
clone_size: NA
cdr3_nt: TGTGCCAGCTCACCACGGGCAGGTTGGGGCACTGAAGCTTTCTTT
cdr3_aa: CASSPRAGWGTEAFF

j_call: TRBJ1-2
d_call: NA
v_call: TRBV29-1
clone_size: NA
cdr3_nt: TGCAGCGTTGGGGGCCCCTCAAGAAATGGCTACACCTTC
cdr3_aa: CSVGGPSRNGYTF

j_call: TRBJ1-2
d_call: NA
v_call: TRBV20-1
clone_size: NA
cdr3_nt: TGCAGTGCTAGAAAGGGCGCAAGGGGATATGGCTACACCTTC
cdr3_aa: CSARKGARGYGYTF

j_call: TRBJ1-1
d_call: NA
v_call: TRBV4-2
clone_size: NA
cdr3_nt: TGTGCCAGCAGCCAAGAGCATGAGACTGAAGCTTTCTTT
cdr3_aa: CASSQEHETEAFF

j_call: TRBJ2-2
d_call: NA
v_call: TRBV20-1
clone_size: NA
cdr3_nt: TGCAGTGCGATTAGGTCAGGAGCCGGGGAGCTGTTTTTT
cdr3_aa: CSAIRSGAGELFF

j_call: TRBJ2-5
d_call: NA
v_call: TRBV18
clone_size: NA
cdr3_nt: TGTGCCAGCTCTCCATTGACAGGTTCTCAAGAGACCCAGTACTTC
cdr3_aa: CASSPLTGSQETQYF

j_call: TRBJ2-7
d_call: NA
v_call: TRBV6-6
clone_size: NA
cdr3_nt: TGTGCCAACAGTTACGCAGGCAACCCCTACGAGCAGTACTTC
cdr3_aa: CANSYAGNPYEQYF

j_call: TRBJ2-1
d_call: TRBD2
v_call: TRBV7-2
clone_size: NA
cdr3_nt: TGTGCCAGCAGCATTAGCGGGTACTACAATGAGCAGTTCTTC
cdr3_aa: CASSISGYYNEQFF

j_call: TRBJ2-5
d_call: NA
v_call: TRBV6-2/TRBV6-3
clone_size: NA
cdr3_nt: TGTGCCAGCAGTTCCGCGACAATCCCAGAGACCCAGTACTTC
cdr3_aa: CASSSATIPETQYF

j_call: TRBJ2-5
d_call: NA
v_call: TRBV12-3/TRBV12-4
clone_size: NA
cdr3_nt: TGTGCCAGCGGGAAAGATGCGGGTCAAGAGACCCAGTACTTC
cdr3_aa: CASGKDAGQETQYF

j_call: TRBJ1-3
d_call: NA
v_call: TRBV11-2
clone_size: once
cdr3_nt: TGTGCCAGCAGCCCGTTCTCTGGAAACACCATATATTTT
cdr3_aa: CASSPFSGNTIYF

j_call: TRBJ2-1
d_call: TRBD2
v_call: TRBV9
clone_size: NA
cdr3_nt: TGTGCCAGCAGCGTTCTAGCGGAGTACAATGAGCAGTTCTTC
cdr3_aa: CASSVLAEYNEQFF

j_call: TRBJ2-7
d_call: TRBD2
v_call: TRBV20-1
clone_size: NA
cdr3_nt: TGCAGTGCTATGTCCCAGCTAGCGGTCTACGAGCAGTACTTC
cdr3_aa: CSAMSQLAVYEQYF

j_call: TRBJ2-5
d_call: NA
v_call: TRBV20-1
clone_size: NA
cdr3_nt: TGCAGTGCTAGCAGTGCCCTCTTACAAGAGACCCAGTACTTC
cdr3_aa: CSASSALLQETQYF

j_call: TRBJ2-5
d_call: NA
v_call: TRBV5-4
clone_size: NA
cdr3_nt: TGTGCCAGCAGCTTGTTACGGGGAATGTACCAAGAGACCCAGTACTTC
cdr3_aa: CASSLLRGMYQETQYF

j_call: TRBJ1-1
d_call: NA
v_call: TRBV6-6
clone_size: NA
cdr3_nt: TGTGCCAGCAGTTACTCGATTCCCAGGGGAGGTGAAACTTTCTTT
cdr3_aa: CASSYSIPRGGETFF

j_call: TRBJ1-1
d_call: TRBD1
v_call: TRBV24-1
clone_size: NA
cdr3_nt: TGTGCCACCAGTCAGGGGGCCTGGGGCACTGAAGCTTTCTTT
cdr3_aa: CATSQGAWGTEAFF

j_call: TRBJ2-2
d_call: TRBD2
v_call: TRBV29-1
clone_size: NA
cdr3_nt: TGCAGCGTTGTCCGCGGGAGTGGATCCGGGGAGCTGTTTTTT
cdr3_aa: CSVVRGSGSGELFF

j_call: TRBJ2-1
d_call: NA
v_call: TRBV24-1
clone_size: NA
cdr3_nt: TGTGCCACCAGTGATTGGGGGATCGATGAGCAGTTCTTC
cdr3_aa: CATSDWGIDEQFF

j_call: TRBJ1-3
d_call: NA
v_call: TRBV20-1
clone_size: NA
cdr3_nt: TGCAGTGCTAGTGGTGGGGAGAGTGGAAACACCATATATTTT
cdr3_aa: CSASGGESGNTIYF

j_call: TRBJ2-1
d_call: TRBD2
v_call: TRBV4-1
clone_size: NA
cdr3_nt: TGCGCCAGCAGCCCACCCCCGGGACTAGTATACTCTTCCAATGAGCAGTTCTTC
cdr3_aa: CASSPPPGLVYSSNEQFF

j_call: TRBJ2-7
d_call: TRBD1
v_call: TRBV28
clone_size: NA
cdr3_nt: TGTGCCAGCAGTGCCGGGACAGGGGCCCCCCCCTACGAGCAGTACTTC
cdr3_aa: CASSAGTGAPPYEQYF

j_call: TRBJ1-2
d_call: TRBD1
v_call: TRBV14
clone_size: NA
cdr3_nt: TGTGCCAGCAGCGACAGGGGAAGCTATGGCTACACCTTC
cdr3_aa: CASSDRGSYGYTF